This T cell receptor (beta chain) was identified during a study of blood T cell repertoires in COVID-19. Study overall: The United States, Italy and Spain supplied acute and convalescent COVID-19 samples. T cells, B-cell-depleted T cells, or PBMCs provided the cDNA or gDNA that served as material.

Seattle cases were enrolled at active infection and followed longitudinally. V was cut by 3 bases and J by 5 bases, with 10 bases left in between. The CDR3 totals 13 residues. Original processing methods: Using reference gene primer amplification, nucleated cell counts were estimated. Repertoires were generated with immunoSEQ multiplex PCR, while TCRdb's copy carries only in-frame clones and drops some. V and J calls and clone size follow that table, whereas D and trimming were derived from the DNA. Among under 450,000 clones listed, around nine tenths were seen once. This TCR derives from a woman aged 55-69 years with COVID-19, enrolled during active disease. The chain links TRBV12-3 or TRBV12-4 to TRBJ1-1; no clear D gene. The sample was peripheral blood. CDR3 sequence: CASSFGSRTEAFF. CDR3 coding DNA: TGTGCCAGCAGTTTTGGGAGTCGGACTGAAGCTTTCTTT.